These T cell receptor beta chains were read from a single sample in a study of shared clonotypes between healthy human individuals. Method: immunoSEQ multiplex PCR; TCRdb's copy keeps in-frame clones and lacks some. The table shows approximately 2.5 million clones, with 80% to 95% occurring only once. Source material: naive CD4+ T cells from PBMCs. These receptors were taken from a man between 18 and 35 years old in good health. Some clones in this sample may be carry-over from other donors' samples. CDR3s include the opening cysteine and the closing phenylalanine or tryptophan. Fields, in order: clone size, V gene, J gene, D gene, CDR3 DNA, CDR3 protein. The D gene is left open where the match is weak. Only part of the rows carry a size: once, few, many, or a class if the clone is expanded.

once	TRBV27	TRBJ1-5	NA	TGTGCCAGCAGTTCGTACAGTAACAATCAGCCCCAGCATTTT	CASSSYSNNQPQHF
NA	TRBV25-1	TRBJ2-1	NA	TGTGCCAGCAGCCAGGCAGCAAATGAGCAGTTCTTC	CASSQAANEQFF
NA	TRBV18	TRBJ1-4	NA	TGTGCCAGCTCACCAGGGGTAGCAACTAATGAAAAACTGTTTTTT	CASSPGVATNEKLFF
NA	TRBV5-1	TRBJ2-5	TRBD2	TGCGCCAGCAGCTACGGACTAGCGGGAGGGGAGACCCAGTACTTC	CASSYGLAGGETQYF
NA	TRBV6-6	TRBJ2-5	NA	TGTGCCAGCAGTCCCCCTGGGGGGCCCCAAGAGACCCAGTACTTC	CASSPPGGPQETQYF
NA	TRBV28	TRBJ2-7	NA	TGTGCCAGCGGGGAAGGAGTCCTAGGGCACGAGCAGTACTTC	CASGEGVLGHEQYF
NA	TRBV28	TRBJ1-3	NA	TGTGCCAGCAGTCCGGACGGTAACTCTGGAAACACCATATATTTT	CASSPDGNSGNTIYF
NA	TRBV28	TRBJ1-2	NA	TGTGCCAGCAGTGTACTTTGGGAATTGGACGGCTACACCTTC	CASSVLWELDGYTF
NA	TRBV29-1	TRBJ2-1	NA	TGCAGCGTTGATGGACACTATGTGCGCAATGAGCAGTTCTTC	CSVDGHYVRNEQFF
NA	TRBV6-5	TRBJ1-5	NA	TGTGCCAGCAGTTACTCCCGGGATCAGCCCCAGCATTTT	CASSYSRDQPQHF
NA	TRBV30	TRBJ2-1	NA	TGTGCCTGGAGTGTACTATCTGGAGAAGTTCGCTCCTACAATGAGCAGTTCTTC	CAWSVLSGEVRSYNEQFF
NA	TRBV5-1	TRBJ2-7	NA	TGCGCCAGCAGCTTGGGGCCGAAGGGGAGCTCCTACGAGCAGTACTTC	CASSLGPKGSSYEQYF
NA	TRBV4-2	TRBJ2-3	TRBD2	TGTGCCAGCAGCCAAAGACTAGCTGTACGCACAGATACGCAGTATTTT	CASSQRLAVRTDTQYF
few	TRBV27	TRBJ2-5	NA	TGTGCCAGCAGTTTAGTGGGGGAGACCCAGTACTTC	CASSLVGETQYF
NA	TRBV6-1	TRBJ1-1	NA	TGTGCCAGCAGCCGCGGGTACACTGAAGCTTTCTTT	CASSRGYTEAFF
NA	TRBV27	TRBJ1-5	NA	TGTGCCAGCAGTTTAAGAGGGGCTTATAGCAATCAGCCCCAGCATTTT	CASSLRGAYSNQPQHF
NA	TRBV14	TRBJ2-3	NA	TGTGCCAGCAGCCAGCTTCCTGGACGGTTCGGCACAGATACGCAGTATTTT	CASSQLPGRFGTDTQYF
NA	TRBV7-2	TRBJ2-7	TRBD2	TGTGCCAGCAGCTCCCATCAGGCGGGAGGGAGATACGAGCAGTACTTC	CASSSHQAGGRYEQYF
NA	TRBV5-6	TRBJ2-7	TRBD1	TGTGCCAGCAGCTTGGGGACAGGGGCCTACGAGCAGTACTTC	CASSLGTGAYEQYF
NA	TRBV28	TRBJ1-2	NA	TGTGCCAGCAGCCTCATAGGGGGGCTGGGGAGCTATGGCTACACCTTC	CASSLIGGLGSYGYTF